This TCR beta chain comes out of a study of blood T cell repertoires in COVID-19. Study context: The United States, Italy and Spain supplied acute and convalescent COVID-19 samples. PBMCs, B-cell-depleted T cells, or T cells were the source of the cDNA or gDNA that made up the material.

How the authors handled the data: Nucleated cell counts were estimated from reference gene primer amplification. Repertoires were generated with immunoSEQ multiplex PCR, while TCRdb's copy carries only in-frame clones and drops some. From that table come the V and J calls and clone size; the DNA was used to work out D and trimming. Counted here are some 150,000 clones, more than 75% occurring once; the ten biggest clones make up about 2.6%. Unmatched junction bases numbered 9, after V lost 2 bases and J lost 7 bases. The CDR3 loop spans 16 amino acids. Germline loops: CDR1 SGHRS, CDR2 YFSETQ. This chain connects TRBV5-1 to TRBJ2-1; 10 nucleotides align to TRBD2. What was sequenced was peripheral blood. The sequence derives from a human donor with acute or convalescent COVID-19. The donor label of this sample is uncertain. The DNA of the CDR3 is TGCGCCAGCAGCTTAGGTTCTAGCGGGAGTATGAATGAGCAGTTCTTC. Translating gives CASSLGSSGSMNEQFF. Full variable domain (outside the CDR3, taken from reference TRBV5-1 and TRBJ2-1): KAGVTQTPRYLIKTRGQQVTLSCSPISGHRSVSWYQQTPGQGLQFLFEYFSETQRNKGNFPGRFSGRQFSNSRSEMNVSTLELGDSALYLCASSLGSSGSMNEQFFGPGTRLTVL.